The 8 T cell receptor beta chains presented below share a single source sample, sequenced in a study of early T cells in non-severe SARS-CoV-2 infection. TCRdb reprocessed the 5' RACE reads via MiXCR and lists one record per CDR3 protein. The sample records tens of thousands of distinct CDR3 sequences, roughly a tenth being singletons. Sequencing was performed on whole blood, taken at baseline. Receptors originate from an adult who was a healthcare worker with PCR-confirmed SARS-CoV-2 infection or an uninfected control (not recorded which).

This clonotype was observed a handful of times. The chain is built from TRBV6-6 and TRBJ1-6; D unresolved. The CDR3 has 14 residues. Trimming cost V 6 bases and J 14 bases, with 20 bases left between them. Per the germline V gene, CDR1 is MNHNY and CDR2 is SVGAGI (reference sequence). CDR3 in DNA: TGTGCCAGCAGCAGTAGGAGTTTTGCCGGGACCCTCCACTTT. As protein: CASSSRSFAGTLHF.

This clonotype appeared many times. This chain uses TRBV6-6 with TRBJ2-1, with no clear D. The CDR3 has 12 residues. Trimming took 5 bases from V and 6 from J, leaving 8 bases between them. CDR1 is MNHNY, CDR2 SVGAGI, per germline (reference sequence). The CDR3 coding sequence is TGTGCCAGCAGTGGTTACGCCAATGAGCAGTTCTTC. This translates into CASSGYANEQFF.

This clonotype was seen repeatedly, ten times or more. The V and J genes are TRBV20-1 and TRBJ1-1; D uncertain. V lost 2 bases, J lost 1 base, and 5 bases lay in between. Germline loops: CDR1 DFQATT, CDR2 SNEGSKA (reference sequence). The CDR3 is made up of 12 amino acids. The CDR3 sequence is CSARQWNTEAFF. Here the CDR3 DNA reads TGCAGTGCTAGACAATGGAACACTGAAGCTTTCTTT.

The rearrangement uses TRBV6-5 and TRBJ1-2; D not certain. Germline values: CDR1 MNHEY, CDR2 SVGAGI. The CDR3 is 13 residues long. Trimming took off 6 bases at V and 7 bases at J, with 15 bases between the two ends. The DNA of the CDR3 is TGTGCCAGCAGACCGGAGGCTGGGCGTGGCTACACCTTC. Protein sequence: CASRPEAGRGYTF.

This clonotype has a handful of counts. The chain recombines TRBV27 with TRBJ1-6, with 11 positions matching TRBD1. With 2 bases clipped from V and 7 bases from J, the junction kept 7 bases outside the gene matches. CDR1 MNHEY and CDR2 SMNVEV come from the germline V gene (reference sequence). This CDR3 is 17 amino acids long. CDR3 DNA sequence: TGTGCCAGCAGTTTACGGGACAGGGGGGGATTGAATTCACCCCTCCACTTT. Its translation is CASSLRDRGGLNSPLHF.

The J gene is TRBJ2-3, the V gene TRBV9; no clear D. The germline V gene has CDR1 SGDLS and CDR2 YYNGEE. This CDR3 is 14 amino acids long. Trimming cost V 0 bases and J 2 bases, with 7 bases left between them. The CDR3 reads CASSVAGNTDTQYF. The CDR3 DNA follows: TGTGCCAGCAGCGTAGCGGGTAACACAGATACGCAGTATTTT.

This clonotype was detected a few times. The gene calls are TRBV20-1 and TRBJ2-5; TRBD2 is a possible D gene (7 bases). Germline lookup yields CDR1 DFQATT and CDR2 SNEGSKA (reference sequence). Trimming stripped 5 bases from V and 5 bases from J, with 12 bases between. This CDR3 region has 12 residues. The CDR3 region has the DNA TGCAGTGCTGGGGGGGGCCAGGAGACCCAGTACTTC. It is translated as CSAGGGQETQYF.

This clonotype was detected a few times. The J gene is TRBJ1-5, the V gene TRBV12-3 or TRBV12-4, with D perhaps TRBD1 (6 bases). Trimming shortened V by 5 bases and J by 4 bases, and 12 bases separated the two germline ends. This CDR3 has 14 residues. The CDR3 region is CASSLTRGNQPQHF. Written as DNA, the CDR3 is TGTGCCAGCAGTCTCACCAGGGGTAATCAGCCCCAGCATTTT.